These 5 T cell receptor beta chains share one sample of origin, sequenced in a study of T cells in Graves' hyperthyroidism and ophthalmopathy. RNA transcripts were the template for amplifying TCR beta CDR3 regions. With the HTBI primer set, the TCR CDR3 went through a first round of RT-PCR. TCRdb called the multiplex PCR reads again in MiXCR, with one record for every CDR3 protein. This sample has a few hundred thousand distinct CDR3 sequences; more than 20% occur once, and the top ten carry less than 85%. Sequenced sample: blood. The receptors derive from a man aged 50-59 years with Graves' hyperthyroidism.

In its sample, this clonotype was seen a few times. The chain combines TRBV20-1 with TRBJ1-5; TRBD1 matches at 9 bases. Germline V gene lookup returns CDR1 DFQATT and CDR2 SNEGSKA (reference sequence). The CDR3 is 15 amino acids. V was clipped by 1 base and J by 1 base; unmatched bases: 2. The CDR3 DNA is TGCAGTGCTAGAGCGGGACAGGGAAGCAATCAGCCCCAGCATTTT. Translation gives CSARAGQGSNQPQHF.

This clonotype was recorded at least ten times. This sequence joins TRBV29-1 and TRBJ1-2, with D maybe TRBD1 (5 bases). Germline V CDR1 and CDR2: SQVTM, ANQGSEA. V lost 3 bases and J lost 6, with 8 bases in between. The CDR3 has 11 amino acids. The CDR3 nucleotides read TGCAGCGTTGACAGGGCCCATGGCTACACCTTC. Translating it yields CSVDRAHGYTF.

This clonotype was seen at least ten times. The chain recombines TRBV28 with TRBJ1-5; D is unresolved. Trimming removed 6 bases from V and 6 bases from J, with 12 bases in between. CDR1 and CDR2 from the germline V gene are MDHEN and SYDVKM. This CDR3 has 13 residues. The CDR3 spells CASRRVSTQPQHF. The CDR3 nucleotides are TGTGCCAGCAGGAGGGTTTCCACTCAGCCCCAGCATTTT.

This chain joins TRBV6-1 and TRBJ1-5; 8 bases align to TRBD1. This CDR3 is 13 amino acids long. Germline trimming cut 4 bases from V and 7 bases from J; bases unmatched to any gene: 3. Germline assignment: CDR1 MNHNS and CDR2 SASEGT. CDR3 amino acids: CASSAGGEQPQHF. CDR3 nucleotide sequence: TGTGCCAGCAGTGCAGGGGGCGAACAGCCCCAGCATTTT.

This clonotype was counted between two and nine times. J is TRBJ2-7 and V is TRBV20-1; D is possibly TRBD1 or TRBD2 (8 bases each). Per the germline V gene, CDR1 is DFQATT and CDR2 is SNEGSKA (reference sequence). CDR3 length: 13 amino acids. Deletions cut 5 bases from V and 2 bases from J, with 13 bases between. The CDR3 region is CSAGQGLAYEQYF. Written as DNA, the CDR3 is TGCAGTGCTGGACAGGGACTAGCCTACGAGCAGTACTTC.